This T cell receptor beta chain was profiled in a study of T cell responses to AZD1222 COVID-19 vaccine. Study outcomes and limitations: Repertoire sampling happened only post peak T cell response. Reportedly, close to half of spike-specific TCRs are directed against unmutated variant regions. It should be noted that donors were predominantly white British and more often female, and clonal diversity was possibly underestimated.

V gave up 1 base and J gave up 4 bases, with 13 bases separating them. The CDR3 runs 15 residues. Germline CDR1 is SGHTA and CDR2 is FQGNSA. Libraries were prepared by immunoSEQ multiplex PCR; TCRdb keeps only in-frame clonotypes and omits some of them. The repertoire has about 130,000 clones, more than 75% of them found once; the top ten carry about a fifth. Comment on this clone: Its antigen is as yet unknown.

This receptor was taken from an adult in good health. Sample: peripheral blood, taken on day 0 of AZD1222 vaccination. This chain connects TRBV7-2 to TRBJ1-1; a possible D gene is TRBD1 (5 bases). The CDR3 reads CASSLVGGSVTEAFF. DNA for the CDR3: TGTGCCAGCAGCTTAGTGGGGGGGTCGGTCACTGAAGCTTTCTTT. Filled out from reference TRBV7-2 and TRBJ1-1, the complete variable domain reads GAGVSQSPSNKVTEKGKDVELRCDPISGHTALYWYRQSLGQGLEFLIYFQGNSAPDKSGLPSDRFSAERTGGSVSTLTIQRTQQEDSAVYLCASSLVGGSVTEAFFGQGTRLTVV.